Following are 13 T cell receptor beta chains from one sample sequenced in a study of T cells in Graves' hyperthyroidism and ophthalmopathy. Template material for amplifying TCR beta CDR3 regions consisted of RNA transcripts. Primed by the HTBI set, a first-round RT-PCR was run on the TCR CDR3. MiXCR, applied by TCRdb to the multiplex PCR reads, yields one record per CDR3 protein. Of under 750,000 distinct CDR3 sequences listed, under 20% are singletons. Sequencing was performed on blood. The origin of the receptors is a woman aged 45 to 65 with Graves' hyperthyroidism that later progressed to Graves' ophthalmopathy.

This clonotype was counted many times. The CDR3 protein is CASSEPGQGLNTEAFF. CDR3 nucleotide sequence: TGTGCCAGCAGTGAACCGGGACAGGGTCTGAACACTGAAGCTTTCTTT. The chain combines TRBV6-1 with TRBJ1-1, with 9 bases fitting TRBD1. The trim removed 2 bases at V and 0 bases at J, leaving 4 bases unmatched. From germline, CDR1 is MNHNS and CDR2 SASEGT. The CDR3 has 16 residues.

The table lists this clonotype with a few counts. The V and J genes are TRBV7-9 and TRBJ2-5, with D possibly being TRBD1 (6 bases). V lost 7 bases and J lost 1, with 13 bases in between. Germline V gene lookup returns CDR1 SEHNR and CDR2 FQNEAQ (reference sequence). CDR3 length: 14 amino acids. The CDR3 sequence: CASILTGIQETQYF. CDR3 DNA sequence: TGTGCCAGCATCTTGACAGGAATCCAAGAGACCCAGTACTTC.

The chain links TRBV29-1 to TRBJ2-5, with D possibly being TRBD2 (5 bases). V shed 7 bases and J shed 4 bases, with 16 bases lying between them. The CDR3 spans 13 residues. The germline V gene encodes CDR1 SQVTM and CDR2 ANQGSEA. CDR3 sequence (DNA): TGCAGCGGGAGAGAGGGTAGCCTAGAGACCCAGTACTTC. This gives the protein CSGREGSLETQYF.

This clonotype was observed a few times. The V gene is TRBV6-1, the J gene TRBJ2-3; TRBD2 matches at 11 bases. V dropped 3 bases and J dropped 0; count of bases not matched to a gene: 5. This CDR3 region has 17 residues. Germline CDR1 and CDR2: MNHNS and SASEGT. In DNA, the CDR3 is TGTGCCAGCAGTGACTGGAGACTAGCGGGGAGCACAGATACGCAGTATTTT. It translates to CASSDWRLAGSTDTQYF.

This clonotype was found a few times. The V gene is TRBV28, the J gene TRBJ1-1; D may be TRBD1 (5 bases). The ends were cut back, 7 bases at V and 0 bases at J, with 9 bases in the middle. Looked up from germline, CDR1 is MDHEN and CDR2 is SYDVKM. The length of the CDR3 is 13 residues. Here the CDR3 DNA reads TGTGCCAGCATGCCGACAGTGAACACTGAAGCTTTCTTT. Encoded protein: CASMPTVNTEAFF.

This clonotype was counted many times. J is TRBJ1-2 and V is TRBV7-9; D uncertain. CDR1 is SEHNR and CDR2 is FQNEAQ in the germline V gene (reference sequence). V lost 3 bases, J lost 6 bases, and 11 bases lay in between. This CDR3 comprises 13 residues. CDR3 coding DNA: TGTGCCAGCAGCTTTGGTGGTATGAATGGCTACACCTTC. Protein: CASSFGGMNGYTF.

This clonotype has only one observation. The V and J genes are TRBV9 and TRBJ2-3; D remains ambiguous. The CDR3 extends over 15 amino acids. Trimming removed 0 bases at V and 0 bases at J, with 8 bases between. From germline, CDR1 is SGDLS and CDR2 YYNGEE. The CDR3 here is CASSVDMTSTDTQYF. The CDR3 DNA sequence: TGTGCCAGCAGCGTAGACATGACTAGCACAGATACGCAGTATTTT. Together with reference TRBV9 and TRBJ2-3, the CDR3 gives the full variable domain: DSGVTQTPKHLITATGQRVTLRCSPRSGDLSVYWYQQSLDQGLQFLIQYYNGEERAKGNILERFSAQQFPDLHSELNLSSLELGDSALYFCASSVDMTSTDTQYFGPGTRLTVL.

The sample holds many counts of this clonotype. The chain uses TRBV30 and TRBJ1-1, with D uncertain. The CDR3 loop spans 12 amino acids. V was clipped by 0 bases and J by 6 bases, with 8 bases between them. Germline V gives CDR1 GTSNPN, CDR2 SVGIG (reference sequence). This chain's CDR3 is CAWSVDVPEAFF. CDR3 nucleotides: TGTGCCTGGAGTGTTGATGTGCCTGAAGCTTTCTTT.

The chain is built from TRBV4-1 and TRBJ2-3; 11 positions agree with TRBD1. The CDR3 has 17 residues. V was clipped by 6 bases and J by 3 bases; unmatched bases: 11. CDR1 and CDR2 from the germline V gene are MGHRA and YSYEKL. As DNA, the CDR3 is TGCGCCAGCAGGCATCTCCACGGACAGGGGGCAACAGATACGCAGTATTTT. Translating it yields CASRHLHGQGATDTQYF.

This chain connects TRBV9 to TRBJ2-2, with 8 positions matching TRBD2. This CDR3 has 16 residues. J lost 3 bases, V lost 5 bases, and 9 bases had no gene match. Germline lookup yields CDR1 SGDLS and CDR2 YYNGEE. In DNA, the CDR3 is TGTGCCAGCAGTGGCTTAGCGGGACCGGACACCGGGGAGCTGTTTTTT. This codes for CASSGLAGPDTGELFF. The full variable domain, with the rest looked up from reference TRBV9 and TRBJ2-2, is DSGVTQTPKHLITATGQRVTLRCSPRSGDLSVYWYQQSLDQGLQFLIQYYNGEERAKGNILERFSAQQFPDLHSELNLSSLELGDSALYFCASSGLAGPDTGELFFGEGSRLTVL.

This clonotype was seen repeatedly, ten times or more. The chain joins TRBV7-6 to TRBJ2-1; no clear D gene. CDR1 is SGHVS, CDR2 FNYEAQ, per germline. The length of the CDR3 is 15 residues. The V end was cut by 2 bases, the J end by 0 bases, with 8 bases between. CDR3 region: CASSLMVSSYNEQFF. The CDR3 DNA follows: TGTGCCAGCAGCTTAATGGTCAGCTCCTACAATGAGCAGTTCTTC.

This clonotype was recorded many times. This chain joins TRBV27 and TRBJ2-7, with 10 bases matching TRBD2. V lost 6 bases to trimming and J lost 2 bases; unmatched junction nucleotides: 4. Germline V CDR1 and CDR2: MNHEY, SMNVEV (reference sequence). CDR3 length equals 14 residues. CDR3 DNA: TGTGCCAGCAGATTAGCGGGGGGTCCCTACGAGCAGTACTTC. Translating gives CASRLAGGPYEQYF.

In its sample, this clonotype was seen many times. This chain uses TRBV10-3 with TRBJ1-2; D might be TRBD1 (6 bases). V lost 6 bases and J lost 2, with 10 bases in between. Germline-derived CDR1 and CDR2 are ENHRY and SYGVKD. This CDR3 comprises 13 residues. The CDR3 DNA follows: TGTGCCATCAGCAAGGACAGCAACTATGGCTACACCTTC. This translates into CAISKDSNYGYTF.